This T cell receptor (beta chain) was sequenced for a study of OX40 agonist ivuxolimab in advanced cancers. Study at large: Cancers in dose escalation were hepatocellular, melanoma, renal cell and head and neck. Of mixed ages from roughly 23 to 80 and averaging about 56 years, the group was over 80% male. General study findings and limits: In general, CD8+ T cells held more expanded clones than CD4+ did, on average. Some patients who did not respond also had low normalized T-cell clonal expansion.

A word on this clone: Its cognate antigen is unknown.

Clones were read by immunoSEQ multiplex PCR, and TCRdb kept only the in-frame ones, dropping some. The sample records tens of thousands of clones, 91% being singletons. CDR3 length equals 12 residues. Germline lookup yields CDR1 SGHNT and CDR2 YYREEE (reference sequence). V dropped 5 bases and J dropped 7 bases, with 10 bases sitting between them. The rearrangement links TRBV5-4 to TRBJ2-1; a possible D gene is TRBD1 (5 bases). This material consisted of CD4+ or CD8+ T cells sorted from blood, taken in a trial of the OX40 agonist ivuxolimab. This TCR came from an adult with an advanced solid tumor such as melanoma, head and neck, liver or kidney cancer. CDR3 bases: TGTGCCAGCAGACTTACAGGAAATGAGCAGTTCTTC. This gives the protein CASRLTGNEQFF.